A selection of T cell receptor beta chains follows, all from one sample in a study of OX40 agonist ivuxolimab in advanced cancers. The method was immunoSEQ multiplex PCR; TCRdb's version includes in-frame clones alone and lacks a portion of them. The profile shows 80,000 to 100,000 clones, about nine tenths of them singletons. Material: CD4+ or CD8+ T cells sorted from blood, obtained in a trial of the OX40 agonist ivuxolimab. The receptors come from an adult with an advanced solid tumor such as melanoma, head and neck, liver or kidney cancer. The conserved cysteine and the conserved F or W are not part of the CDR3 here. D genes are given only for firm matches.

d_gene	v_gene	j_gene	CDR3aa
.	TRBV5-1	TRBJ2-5	ASSLAALGGLETQY
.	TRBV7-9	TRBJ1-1	ASSLFGSETEAF
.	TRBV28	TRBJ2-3	ASSPFQLPRPNTQY
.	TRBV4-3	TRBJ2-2	ASSREGGSTGELF
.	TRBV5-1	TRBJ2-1	ASSRGLSPNEQF
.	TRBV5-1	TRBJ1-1	ASRDKQLTEAF
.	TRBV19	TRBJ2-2	ASSIAPAFGVNTGELF
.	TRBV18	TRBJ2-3	ASSRGHGTDTQY
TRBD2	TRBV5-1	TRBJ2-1	ASSLALGLANEQF
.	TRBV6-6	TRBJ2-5	ASMEGMETQY
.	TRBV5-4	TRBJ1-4	ASSPGEAGNREKLF
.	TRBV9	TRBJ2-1	ASSVRDGYNEQF
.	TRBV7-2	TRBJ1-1	ASSAARENTEAF
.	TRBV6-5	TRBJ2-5	ASRARGGYQETQY
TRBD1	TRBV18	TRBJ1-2	ASSPGTGLNYGYT
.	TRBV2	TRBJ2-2	ASSAQGPANTGELF
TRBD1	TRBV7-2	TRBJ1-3	ASSPQTGIGNTIY
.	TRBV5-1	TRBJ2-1	ASSSGLAYNEQF
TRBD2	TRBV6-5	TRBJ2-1	ASSYKREKSFEQF
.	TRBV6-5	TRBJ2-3	ASATGRISTDTQY
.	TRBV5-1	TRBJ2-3	ASSLAAQPGTDTQY
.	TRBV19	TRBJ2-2	ASSIRAAGNTGELF
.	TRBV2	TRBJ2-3	ASTRVTSTDTQY
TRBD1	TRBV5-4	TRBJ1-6	ASSLAGGTGLGSPLH
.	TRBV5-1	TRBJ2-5	ASSPGGDTRETQY
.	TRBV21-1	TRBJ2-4	ASSKRRGQY
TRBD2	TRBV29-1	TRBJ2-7	SVEVAGYEQY
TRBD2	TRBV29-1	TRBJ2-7	SVRPTSGTYEQY
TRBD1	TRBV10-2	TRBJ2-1	ATFTGTGARPF
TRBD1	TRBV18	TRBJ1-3	ASSADRVSGNTIY
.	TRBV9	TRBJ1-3	ASSETAGTTARNTIY
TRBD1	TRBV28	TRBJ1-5	ASSSGTGVYQPQH
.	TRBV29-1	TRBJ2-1	SVEAITKSSGSYNEQF
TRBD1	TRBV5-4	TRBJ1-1	ASSIPGQMNTEAF
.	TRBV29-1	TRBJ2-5	SAFSTAGRQETQY
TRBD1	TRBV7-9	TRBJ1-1	ASSLKGADTEAF
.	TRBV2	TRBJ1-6	ASSDGGSSYNSPLH
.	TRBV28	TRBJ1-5	ASSLYGSNQPQH
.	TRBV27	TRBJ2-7	ASGLARRYEQY
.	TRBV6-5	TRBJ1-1	ASSYSGQVAF
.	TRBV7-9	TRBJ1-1	ASSLLEGGQAF
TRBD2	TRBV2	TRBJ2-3	ASIQGLAGTDTQY
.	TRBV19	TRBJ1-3	ASSIGGSGNTIY
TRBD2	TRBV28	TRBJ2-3	ASSLSLARDTQY
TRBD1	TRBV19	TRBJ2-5	ASRPYRDSQETQY
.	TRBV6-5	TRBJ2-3	ASRPGTSTDTQY
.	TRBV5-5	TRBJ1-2	ASSPVQRPGDGYT
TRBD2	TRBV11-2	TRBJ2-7	ASSLGGLAVYEQY
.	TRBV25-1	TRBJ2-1	ASSQEAIHNEQF
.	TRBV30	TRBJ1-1	AWSWDGNTEAF
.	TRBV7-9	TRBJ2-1	ASSPPGFAYNEQF
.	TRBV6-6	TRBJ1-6	ASSRRDTEGPLH
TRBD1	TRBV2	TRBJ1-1	ASSEQGARDTEAF
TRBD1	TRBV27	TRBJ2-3	ASSLRPPRDSEFTDTQY
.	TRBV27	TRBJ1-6	ASSLVTNSPLH
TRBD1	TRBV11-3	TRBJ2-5	ASSLAGTGGKETQY
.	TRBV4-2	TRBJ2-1	ASSLRPPPYNEQF
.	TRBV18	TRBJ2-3	ASSPSGPSTDTQY
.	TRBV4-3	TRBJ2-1	ASTRDPTPSSFYNEQF